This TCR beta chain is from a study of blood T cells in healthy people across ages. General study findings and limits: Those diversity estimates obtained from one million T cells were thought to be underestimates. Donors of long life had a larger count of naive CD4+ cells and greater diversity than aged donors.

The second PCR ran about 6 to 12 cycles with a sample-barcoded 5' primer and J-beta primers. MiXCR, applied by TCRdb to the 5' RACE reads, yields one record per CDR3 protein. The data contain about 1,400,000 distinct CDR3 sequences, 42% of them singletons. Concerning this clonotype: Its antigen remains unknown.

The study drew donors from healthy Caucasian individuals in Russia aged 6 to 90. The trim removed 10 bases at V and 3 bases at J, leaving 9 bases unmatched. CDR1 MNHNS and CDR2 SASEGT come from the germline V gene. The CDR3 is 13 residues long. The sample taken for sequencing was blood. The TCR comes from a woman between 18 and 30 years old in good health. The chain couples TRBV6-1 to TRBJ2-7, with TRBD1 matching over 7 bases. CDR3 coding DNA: TGTGCCATCGGTCGGGACAGACGCTACGAGCAGTACTTC. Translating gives CAIGRDRRYEQYF.